These 25 T cell receptor beta chains share one sample of origin, sequenced in a study of T cell responses to AZD1222 COVID-19 vaccine (dated by TCRdb to 2020 to 2022). What the time point label conveys for this sample: baseline before first vaccination. Library preparation used the immunoSEQ multiplex PCR assay. TCRdb obtained this table from immuneACCESS and retained in-frame rearrangements with V and J assigned. These tables miss some clones; where compared with another copy, unresolved V genes account for less than half of the shortfall, and the remainder is unexplained. Counted in this sample were 65,000 to 100,000 clones; around 80% of them appeared once. The ten largest clones capture 22% of the sample. Sample: peripheral blood, taken on day 0 of AZD1222 vaccination. These receptors were taken from an adult in good health.

The sample holds a few counts of this clone. The rearrangement uses TRBV7-8 and TRBJ2-7, with D possibly matching TRBD1 (5 bases). Deletions cut 6 bases from V and 7 bases from J, with 16 bases between. Germline assignment: CDR1 SGHVS and CDR2 FQNEAQ. There are 13 residues in the CDR3. DNA of the CDR3: TGTGCCAGCAGTTCGAAGGTAGGGGAAGAGCAGTACTTC. This codes for CASSSKVGEEQYF.

This clone was observed a few times. This sequence joins TRBV6-5 and TRBJ1-2; unclear D gene. The CDR3 length is 12 residues. The V gene lost 6 bases and the J gene lost 0 bases, with 5 bases spanning the gap. Germline-derived CDR1 and CDR2 are MNHEY and SVGAGI. CDR3 nucleotides: TGTGCCAGCAGAGAGACTAACTATGGCTACACCTTC. It encodes CASRETNYGYTF.

The rearrangement links TRBV28 to TRBJ2-3; 9 positions agree with TRBD2. The CDR3 runs 15 residues. With V trimmed by 3 bases and J by 7 bases, 8 bases remained unmatched. Germline V CDR1 and CDR2: MDHEN, SYDVKM. CDR3 residues: CASSFSLAGSNTQYF. DNA of the CDR3: TGTGCCAGCAGTTTTTCCCTAGCGGGGTCTAATACGCAGTATTTT.

V and J are TRBV27 and TRBJ2-2, with D possibly TRBD1 on 6 matching bases. This CDR3 region has 17 residues. The V gene lost 6 bases and the J gene lost 4 bases, with 21 bases spanning the gap. CDR1 and CDR2 from the germline V gene are MNHEY and SMNVEV (reference sequence). The CDR3 nucleotides read TGTGCCAGCAGCCCTAGGACAGAGTGGGGGAGCACCGGGGAGCTGTTTTTT. Its protein product is CASSPRTEWGSTGELFF.

The chain recombines TRBV6-5 with TRBJ2-1; 12 bases map to TRBD2. V dropped 5 bases and J dropped 7; count of bases not matched to a gene: 6. The CDR3 runs 15 residues. Looked up from germline, CDR1 is MNHEY and CDR2 is SVGAGI. The CDR3 region is CASSPGTSGWNEQFF. CDR3 in DNA: TGTGCCAGCAGTCCCGGGACTAGCGGGTGGAATGAGCAGTTCTTC.

The chain couples TRBV12-3 or TRBV12-4 to TRBJ2-1; 7 bases fit TRBD2. The ends lost 3 bases at V and 7 bases at J; junction bases unmatched: 3. The CDR3 runs to 13 residues. The CDR3 spells CASSLWEGNEQFF. Here the CDR3 DNA reads TGTGCCAGCAGTTTGTGGGAGGGGAATGAGCAGTTCTTC.

This clone was detected a few times. The rearrangement uses TRBV5-1 and TRBJ1-6, with 7 bases that match TRBD1. The germline CDR1 and CDR2 sequences are SGHRS and YFSETQ. This CDR3 comprises 14 residues. J lost 7 bases, V lost 4 bases, and 5 bases had no gene match. CDR3 loop: CASSLTGMNSPLHF. Here the CDR3 DNA reads TGCGCCAGCAGCCTGACAGGGATGAATTCACCCCTCCACTTT.

The gene calls are TRBV28 and TRBJ1-6, with 8 bases lining up with TRBD1. Per the germline V gene, CDR1 is MDHEN and CDR2 is SYDVKM. The CDR3 contains 13 residues. The J segment lost 5 bases and the V segment lost 8 bases, leaving 2 bases of the junction unmatched. The CDR3 sequence is CASGTGHNSPLHF. CDR3 bases: TGTGCCAGCGGGACAGGCCATAATTCACCCCTCCACTTT.

The sample holds a few counts of this clone. The chain combines TRBV2 with TRBJ1-6, with D possibly TRBD1 on 5 matching bases. Germline assignment: CDR1 SNHLY and CDR2 FYNNEI. The germline V and J ends were trimmed by 7 bases and 7 bases, with 14 bases remaining between them. The CDR3 has 14 amino acids. The CDR3 DNA follows: TGTGCCAGCAACCTCAGCGGGGGAAATTCACCCCTCCACTTT. It is translated as CASNLSGGNSPLHF.

J is TRBJ2-7 and V is TRBV6-4; weak D call: TRBD1 (5 bases). The V gene lost 3 bases and the J gene lost 4 bases, with 10 bases spanning the gap. The CDR3 contains 13 residues. Germline V lookup: CDR1 MRHNA, CDR2 SNTAGT. CDR3 sequence: CASSEQVNYEQYF. In DNA form, the CDR3 reads TGTGCCAGCAGTGAACAGGTTAATTACGAGCAGTACTTC.

The chain is built from TRBV7-9 and TRBJ1-1; TRBD1 matches 8 bases. This CDR3 is 15 amino acids long. V trimming: 5 bases; J trimming: 5 bases; junction bases outside the gene matches: 10. Germline loops: CDR1 SEHNR, CDR2 FQNEAQ (reference sequence). This chain's CDR3 is CASSRHGQGVTEAFF. In DNA form, the CDR3 reads TGTGCCAGCAGCCGTCATGGACAGGGAGTGACTGAAGCTTTCTTT.

This chain connects TRBV2 to TRBJ2-3; D not resolved. The CDR3 totals 13 residues. Trimming pared 6 bases from V and 1 base from J, leaving 8 bases between. CDR1 and CDR2 from the germline V gene are SNHLY and FYNNEI. CDR3 nucleotide sequence: TGTGCCAGCAGCCCCCTAGGCACAGATACGCAGTATTTT. Residues: CASSPLGTDTQYF.

This clone was found a few times. The chain joins TRBV10-1 to TRBJ1-6; the D is unclear. Germline CDR1 reads WNHNN; CDR2 reads SYGVQD (reference sequence). The CDR3 length is 16 residues. Between the trimmed V and J ends, which lost 4 bases and 0 bases, there was a span of 10 bases. The CDR3: CASSVTASSYNSPLHF. CDR3 DNA: TGCGCCAGCAGTGTGACGGCTAGCTCCTATAATTCACCCCTCCACTTT.

The DNA for the CDR3 is TGCGCCAGCAGCCAAGACACGACAGGGGCGAACTATAATTCACCCCTCCACTTT. Translation: CASSQDTTGANYNSPLHF. This chain uses TRBV4-1 with TRBJ1-6, with 8 bases fitting TRBD1. Germline CDR1 MGHRA, CDR2 YSYEKL. With 0 bases clipped from V and 3 bases from J, the junction kept 7 bases outside the gene matches. The CDR3 has 18 residues.

The chain joins TRBV9 to TRBJ2-3; D possibly matches TRBD1 or TRBD2 (5 bases each). Trimming pared 3 bases from V and 4 bases from J, leaving 18 bases between. Germline V lookup: CDR1 SGDLS, CDR2 YYNGEE. The CDR3 spans 16 residues. The CDR3 here is CASSERGDMAADTQYF. CDR3 in DNA: TGTGCCAGCAGCGAGAGGGGAGACATGGCGGCAGATACGCAGTATTTT.

The V gene is TRBV6-6, the J gene TRBJ1-1; D perhaps matches TRBD1 (5 bases). Trimming removed 0 bases from V and 0 bases from J, with 5 bases in between. The CDR3 extends over 14 amino acids. Germline V lookup: CDR1 MNHNY, CDR2 SVGAGI (reference sequence). The chain's CDR3 is CASSYSGVNTEAFF. The CDR3 bases are TGTGCCAGCAGTTACTCAGGGGTGAACACTGAAGCTTTCTTT.

The chain links TRBV4-2 to TRBJ1-3; D remains unclear. V lost 4 bases and J 0 bases, leaving 13 bases between the germline ends. Germline V gene data show CDR1 as LGHNA and CDR2 as YNFKEQ. This CDR3 is 16 amino acids long. The CDR3 DNA follows: TGTGCCAGCAGCCCCGACAAACTTCTCTCTGGAAACACCATATATTTT. This gives the protein CASSPDKLLSGNTIYF.

V usage is TRBV5-1 and J usage is TRBJ1-1, with 8 bases fitting TRBD1. The CDR3 length is 16 residues. Germline-derived CDR1 and CDR2 are SGHRS and YFSETQ. Trimming took 0 bases from V and 6 from J; bases not matched to a gene: 10. The CDR3 coding sequence is TGCGCCAGCAGCTTGGAAGGACAGGGTGTTTCTGCTGAAGCTTTCTTT. Its protein is CASSLEGQGVSAEAFF.

This chain joins TRBV7-2 and TRBJ1-5; 9 bases agree with TRBD1. Germline V gives CDR1 SGHTA, CDR2 FQGNSA. With 2 bases clipped from V and 7 bases from J, the junction kept 9 bases outside the gene matches. CDR3 length: 16 residues. In DNA, the CDR3 is TGTGCCAGCAGCTTAAGGGACAGGGTGCGAGGGCAGCCCCAGCATTTT. Translation: CASSLRDRVRGQPQHF. The whole variable domain, filled in from reference TRBV7-2 and TRBJ1-5, reads GAGVSQSPSNKVTEKGKDVELRCDPISGHTALYWYRQSLGQGLEFLIYFQGNSAPDKSGLPSDRFSAERTGGSVSTLTIQRTQQEDSAVYLCASSLRDRVRGQPQHFGDGTRLSIL.

The chain carries TRBV5-1 and TRBJ1-2; 7 bases align to TRBD1. Germline values: CDR1 SGHRS, CDR2 YFSETQ. The CDR3 is 16 residues long. Trimming at V came to 4 bases and at J to 2 bases, leaving 11 bases not matched to a gene. In nucleotides, the CDR3 is TGCGCCAGCAGCCTGAGGACAGGACAACCCAACTATGGCTACACCTTC. Its translation: CASSLRTGQPNYGYTF. The full variable domain, its missing parts supplied by reference TRBV5-1 and TRBJ1-2, is KAGVTQTPRYLIKTRGQQVTLSCSPISGHRSVSWYQQTPGQGLQFLFEYFSETQRNKGNFPGRFSGRQFSNSRSEMNVSTLELGDSALYLCASSLRTGQPNYGYTFGSGTRLTVV.

The chain is built from TRBV5-1 and TRBJ2-5; D possibly corresponds to TRBD1 (6 bases). V dropped 7 bases and J dropped 1 base, with 14 bases sitting between them. Germline V gene sequence: CDR1 SGHRS, CDR2 YFSETQ. CDR3 length: 14 amino acids. The CDR3 is CASRATGAQETQYF. The CDR3, as DNA: TGCGCCAGCCGTGCGACAGGCGCCCAAGAGACCCAGTACTTC.

This clone was seen a single time. The V and J genes are TRBV29-1 and TRBJ2-1; 9 bases fit TRBD2. V was pared by 1 base and J by 12 bases, with 7 bases of the junction left unmatched. CDR3 length: 13 amino acids. The germline gives CDR1 SQVTM, CDR2 ANQGSEA. The CDR3 loop is CSVEGLAGRSQFF. The CDR3 bases are TGCAGCGTTGAAGGTCTAGCGGGAAGATCGCAGTTCTTC.

V gene TRBV3-1 (or the pseudogene TRBV3-2) combines with J gene TRBJ1-2; TRBD1 is a possible D gene (5 bases). The CDR3 is 15 residues long. The V and J ends lost 0 bases and 8 bases respectively, with 16 bases between them. CDR1 is LGHDT, CDR2 YNNKEL, per germline (reference sequence). The CDR3 region is CASSQESRRGTGYTF. CDR3 DNA: TGTGCCAGCAGCCAAGAGTCGCGGAGGGGCACAGGCTACACCTTC.

The rearrangement uses TRBV19 and TRBJ1-5; the D is unclear. The V and J ends lost 0 bases and 7 bases respectively, with 13 bases between them. The CDR3 has 15 amino acids. Germline CDR1 is LNHDA and CDR2 is SQIVND (reference sequence). CDR3 bases: TGTGCCAGTAGTATAGATCAGAGGGCGGGCCAGCCCCAGCATTTT. Translating it yields CASSIDQRAGQPQHF.

The gene calls are TRBV2 and TRBJ1-2, with D perhaps TRBD1 (5 bases). The CDR3 length is 13 residues. Germline lookup yields CDR1 SNHLY and CDR2 FYNNEI. With 6 bases removed from V and 8 bases from J, the gap between germline ends came to 16 bases. CDR3 nucleotide sequence: TGTGCCAGCAGGGGGACGGCCCAGACGGGCTACACCTTC. Protein product: CASRGTAQTGYTF.